This TCR beta chain is drawn from a study of spatial heterogeneity in lung cancer. Study background: Consistent detection of more beta-chain than alpha-chain sequences was observed. Findings of the study overall: Resection blood, more than follow-up blood, showed ubiquitous expanded tumor TCRs.

The germline V gene has CDR1 MNHEY and CDR2 SVGEGT. The CDR3 contains 13 residues. TCRdb reprocessed the 5' RACE reads with MiXCR, giving one entry per CDR3 protein. The sample has over 45,000 distinct CDR3 sequences, 5.3% seen once. Only a few counts were recorded for this clonotype. The target antigen is unknown. Mismatch with germline at one junction end may stem from a read error. The time point here: sample taken at primary tumor resection. Whole RNA from tumor, nontumor lung or frozen PBMC was sequenced unsorted. V usage is TRBV6-2 or TRBV6-3 and J usage is TRBJ2-7; no definite D call. This specimen consisted of PBMCs, obtained at surgery. The clonotype comes from a male donor with early-stage non-small cell lung cancer. The CDR3 protein is CASSYSSTTTSQF. Here the CDR3 DNA reads TGTGCCAGCAGTTACTCGAGTACAACCACCTCTCAATTC.